In this sample, the clone carrying this T cell receptor beta chain turned up a few times. PCR used 60 Vbeta primers and 13 Jbeta primers. Profiling relied on immunoSEQ multiplex PCR, and the TCRdb table lists in-frame clones only, not all of them. The repertoire holds 90,000 to 100,000 clones, with under 85% as singletons. Looked up from germline, CDR1 is MNHEY and CDR2 is SMNVEV (reference sequence). CDR3 size: 14 residues. After removal of 5 bases from V and 5 bases from J, the junction contained 5 bases not matched to a gene. The data are from a study of cytomegalovirus exposure and HLA in healthy donors.

The chain has TRBV27 and TRBJ1-2, with 10 bases identical to TRBD1. The origin of this receptor is a man in his forties in good health and CMV-seronegative. Sequencing was done on a sample of PBMCs. CDR3 residues: CASSPGTGVYGYTF. CDR3 nucleotide sequence: TGTGCCAGCAGTCCAGGGACAGGGGTGTATGGCTACACCTTC.